Following are 30 T cell receptor beta chains from one sample sequenced in a study of technical replicates of blood from a handful of donors. Some clones are missing from TCRdb's copy, which holds only in-frame ones; the method was immunoSEQ multiplex PCR. The sample lists 65,000 to 95,000 clones; 97% were seen once. Sequenced: T cells isolated from PBMCs. Source of these receptors: a human donor in good health.

This chain joins TRBV19 and TRBJ2-2, with a possible D match to TRBD2 (6 bases). This CDR3 has 15 amino acids. Germline-derived CDR1 and CDR2 are LNHDA and SQIVND (reference sequence). V dropped 3 bases and J dropped 4 bases, with 12 bases sitting between them. The CDR3, as DNA: TGTGCCAGTAGTATTGGGGGGATCTTCACCGGGGAGCTGTTTTTT. This codes for CASSIGGIFTGELFF.

This chain joins TRBV7-2 and TRBJ2-7; 15 bases line up with TRBD2. There are 18 residues in the CDR3. The ends lost 3 bases at V and 0 bases at J; junction bases unmatched: 6. Germline CDR1 and CDR2: SGHTA and FQGNSA. CDR3 DNA: TGTGCCAGCAGCTTGGGGACTAGCGGGAGGACCCTCTCCTACGAGCAGTACTTC. Residues: CASSLGTSGRTLSYEQYF.

The chain carries TRBV12-5 and TRBJ2-5, with D possibly being TRBD2 (6 bases). This CDR3 region has 16 residues. Trimming took 4 bases from V and 5 from J, leaving 20 bases between them. Per germline, CDR1 LGHNT and CDR2 FRNRAP. Written as DNA, the CDR3 is TGTGCTAGTGGTTCCGTCCTCGGGGGAGGAATGGAGACCCAGTACTTC. Encoded protein: CASGSVLGGGMETQYF.

V usage is TRBV6-5 and J usage is TRBJ1-6; D uncertain. Germline CDR1 is MNHEY and CDR2 is SVGAGI. Between the trimmed V and J ends, which lost 4 bases and 12 bases, there was a span of 19 bases. The CDR3 length is 15 residues. CDR3 in amino acids: CASSLDRGHLKPLHF. CDR3 DNA: TGTGCCAGCAGTTTAGATCGAGGCCATTTGAAACCCCTCCACTTT.

The CDR3 nucleotides read TGTGCCAGCAGCCGGATGGGCCAGAATGAAAAACTGTTTTTT. Amino acid sequence: CASSRMGQNEKLFF. The chain combines TRBV7-9 with TRBJ1-4; D gene unclear. The CDR3 loop spans 14 amino acids. Germline values: CDR1 SEHNR, CDR2 FQNEAQ (reference sequence). V was trimmed by 5 bases and J by 5 bases, leaving 12 bases between them.

The genes are TRBV19 and TRBJ2-4, with 11 bases matching TRBD2. J lost 0 bases, V lost 7 bases, and 8 bases had no gene match. The CDR3 has 17 residues. CDR1 is LNHDA and CDR2 is SQIVND in the germline V gene (reference sequence). CDR3 in amino acids: CASNYGGLAAAKNIQYF. Written as DNA, the CDR3 is TGTGCCAGTAATTATGGGGGACTAGCGGCAGCCAAAAACATTCAGTACTTC.

The chain joins TRBV14 to TRBJ1-2, with D unresolved. CDR1 SGHDN and CDR2 FVKESK come from the germline V gene. The V gene lost 1 base and the J gene lost 3 bases, with 15 bases spanning the gap. The CDR3 runs to 16 residues. The CDR3 here is CASSQGNGEGDYGYTF. CDR3 nucleotide sequence: TGTGCCAGCAGCCAAGGGAACGGGGAAGGCGACTATGGCTACACCTTC. The full variable domain, in which reference TRBV14 and TRBJ1-2 provide the parts outside the CDR3, is EAGVTQFPSHSVIEKGQTVTLRCDPISGHDNLYWYRRVMGKEIKFLLHFVKESKQDESGMPNNRFLAERTGGTYSTLKVQPAELEDSGVYFCASSQGNGEGDYGYTFGSGTRLTVV.

As DNA, the CDR3 is TGTGCCTCCGGGACTACCAACTACAATGAGCAGTTCTTC. Its translation is CASGTTNYNEQFF. V gene TRBV28 combines with J gene TRBJ2-1; 7 bases are a match to TRBD2. The junction had 7 bases not matched to a gene; V was cut back by 11 bases and J by 3 bases. Germline CDR1 and CDR2: MDHEN and SYDVKM. The CDR3 contains 13 residues.

The V and J genes are TRBV27 and TRBJ2-2; 10 bases agree with TRBD2. CDR3 length equals 16 residues. V lost 4 bases and J lost 3; bases outside the gene matches: 5. From germline, CDR1 is MNHEY and CDR2 SMNVEV (reference sequence). CDR3 protein: CASSSLAGEDTGELFF. CDR3 DNA sequence: TGTGCCAGCAGTTCGCTAGCGGGAGAGGACACCGGGGAGCTGTTTTTT.

V usage is TRBV28 and J usage is TRBJ2-7; 8 nucleotides align to TRBD1. Germline V gene sequence: CDR1 MDHEN, CDR2 SYDVKM. The CDR3 has 11 residues. CDR3 sequence (DNA): TGTGGCATTAGACAGGGGAACGAGCAGTACTTC. It specifies CGIRQGNEQYF. The variable domain in full, with the rest retrieved from reference TRBV28 and TRBJ2-7, is DVKVTQSSRYLVKRTGEKVFLECVQDMDHENMFWYRQDPGLGLRLIYFSYDVKMKEKGDIPEGYSVSREKKERFSLILESASTNQTSMYLCGIRQGNEQYFGPGTRLTVT.

This rearrangement joins TRBV19 to TRBJ2-6, with D possibly being TRBD2 (6 bases). V lost 2 bases and J 2 bases, leaving 7 bases between the germline ends. Germline loops: CDR1 LNHDA, CDR2 SQIVND (reference sequence). The CDR3 extends over 15 amino acids. CDR3 coding DNA: TGTGCCAGTAGTATACGGAGGGCTGGGGCCAACGTCCTGACTTTC. Translation gives CASSIRRAGANVLTF. Drawing the rest from reference TRBV19 and TRBJ2-6, the complete variable domain is DGGITQSPKYLFRKEGQNVTLSCEQNLNHDAMYWYRQDPGQGLRLIYYSQIVNDFQKGDIAEGYSVSREKKESFPLTVTSAQKNPTAFYLCASSIRRAGANVLTFGAGSRLTVL.

Here the CDR3 DNA reads TGTGCCAGCTGTCGTAGGCAGGGATCCACCGGGGAGCTGTTTTTT. Protein sequence: CASCRRQGSTGELFF. V is TRBV27 and J is TRBJ2-2, with D perhaps matching TRBD1 (5 bases). CDR1 is MNHEY, CDR2 SMNVEV, per germline (reference sequence). The CDR3 covers 15 residues. Trimming left V 8 bases short and J 4 bases short, with 17 bases between.

This chain joins TRBV2 and TRBJ2-3; 9 positions match TRBD1. The CDR3 is made up of 15 amino acids. The V and J ends lost 4 bases and 1 base, in that order; junction bases with no gene match: 3. The germline CDR1 and CDR2 sequences are SNHLY and FYNNEI. The CDR3 region is CASSARDRGTDTQYF. In DNA form, the CDR3 reads TGTGCCAGCAGTGCTCGGGACAGGGGCACAGATACGCAGTATTTT.

The chain recombines TRBV5-4 with TRBJ2-5, with D tentatively TRBD2 (5 bases). The assigned J gene may be wrong: the sequence end matches TRBJ2-7 better. The germline V gene has CDR1 SGHNT and CDR2 YYREEE (reference sequence). The CDR3 totals 13 residues. The CDR3 DNA follows: TGTGCCAGCAGCTTGGGAGGAGGATACGAGCAGTACTTC. This sequence encodes CASSLGGGYEQYF.

This clone was detected only once. The chain combines TRBV7-2 with TRBJ2-7; D is ambiguous. The germline V gene encodes CDR1 SGHTA and CDR2 FQGNSA. The germline V and J ends were trimmed by 3 bases and 2 bases, with 5 bases remaining between them. This CDR3 comprises 12 residues. This CDR3 is CASSFSTYEQYF. In DNA form, the CDR3 reads TGTGCCAGCAGCTTCAGTACCTACGAGCAGTACTTC.

V is TRBV9 and J is TRBJ2-1; 7 bases are a match to TRBD2. There are 13 residues in the CDR3. Trimming at V came to 3 bases and at J to 6 bases, leaving 3 bases not matched to a gene. Germline V lookup: CDR1 SGDLS, CDR2 YYNGEE. This CDR3 reads CASSGRLANEQFF. CDR3 DNA sequence: TGTGCCAGCAGCGGAAGACTAGCCAATGAGCAGTTCTTC.

The gene calls are TRBV2 and TRBJ2-5; 9 positions agree with TRBD1. V dropped 8 bases and J dropped 5; count of bases not matched to a gene: 9. Germline V lookup: CDR1 SNHLY, CDR2 FYNNEI. CDR3 length: 14 residues. CDR3 in amino acids: CASAGDRVGETQYF. CDR3 nucleotide sequence: TGTGCCAGCGCCGGGGACAGGGTGGGGGAGACCCAGTACTTC. Full variable domain (rest looked up from reference TRBV2 and TRBJ2-5): EPEVTQTPSHQVTQMGQEVILRCVPISNHLYFYWYRQILGQKVEFLVSFYNNEISEKSEIFDDQFSVERPDGSNFTLKIRSTKLEDSAMYFCASAGDRVGETQYFGPGTRLLVL.

The V call is TRBV7-2, the J call TRBJ2-7; D gene uncertain. From germline, CDR1 is SGHTA and CDR2 FQGNSA. The CDR3 consists of 13 residues. Trimming removed 5 bases at V and 3 bases at J, with 11 bases between. CDR3 amino acids: CASSQVGSYEQYF. The CDR3 DNA reads as TGTGCCAGCAGCCAGGTGGGCAGCTACGAGCAGTACTTC.

This clone came up once. The gene calls are TRBV15 and TRBJ2-3; 10 positions match TRBD1. From germline, CDR1 is LNHNV and CDR2 YYDKDF (reference sequence). CDR3 length: 15 amino acids. V was pared by 2 bases and J by 4 bases, with 3 bases of the junction left unmatched. DNA for the CDR3: TGTGCCACCAGCAGAATGACAGGGGGCGCAGATACGCAGTATTTT. Its protein product is CATSRMTGGADTQYF.

The V gene is TRBV27, the J gene TRBJ2-7; D is possibly TRBD1 (6 bases). The CDR3 loop spans 15 amino acids. Germline-derived CDR1 and CDR2 are MNHEY and SMNVEV (reference sequence). V was shortened by 10 bases and J by 0 bases, with 19 bases between the two germline ends. CDR3 in DNA: TGTGCCACCCGAAACCCTGAGGGGGTCTCCTACGAGCAGTACTTC. Protein product: CATRNPEGVSYEQYF.

The chain employs TRBV19 and TRBJ1-2; no clear D. Germline V CDR1 and CDR2: LNHDA, SQIVND (reference sequence). This CDR3 contains 15 residues. V was clipped by 3 bases and J by 0 bases, with 11 bases between them. The CDR3 reads CASSILAEANYGYTF. CDR3 nucleotide sequence: TGTGCCAGTAGTATTCTGGCGGAAGCTAACTATGGCTACACCTTC.

This chain connects TRBV27 to TRBJ2-1; 11 nucleotides agree with TRBD2. The CDR3 runs 15 residues. The V segment lost 5 bases and the J segment 5 bases; nucleotides outside the gene matches: 5. Germline V gene lookup returns CDR1 MNHEY and CDR2 SMNVEV (reference sequence). The CDR3 sequence: CASSVGTSGHNEQFF. CDR3 DNA sequence: TGTGCCAGCAGTGTCGGGACTAGCGGCCACAATGAGCAGTTCTTC.

CDR3 sequence: CASSLAGGKNIQYF. In nucleotides, the CDR3 is TGTGCCAGCAGCTTAGCAGGGGGCAAAAACATTCAGTACTTC. The V call is TRBV5-4, the J call TRBJ2-4, with 7 bases matching TRBD1. CDR1 and CDR2 from the germline V gene are SGHNT and YYREEE (reference sequence). The CDR3 has 14 residues. Trimming at V came to 2 bases and at J to 3 bases, leaving 2 bases not matched to a gene.

This chain's CDR3 is CASSLATSGHEQFF. CDR3 nucleotide sequence: TGTGCCAGCAGCTTAGCGACTAGTGGCCATGAGCAGTTCTTC. The chain employs TRBV7-9 and TRBJ2-1; maybe TRBD2 (6 bases). The germline V gene has CDR1 SEHNR and CDR2 FQNEAQ (reference sequence). The CDR3 has 14 amino acids. Trimming left V 0 bases short and J 8 bases short, with 11 bases between.

The chain uses TRBV6-5 and TRBJ2-5; 7 nucleotides align to TRBD1. V was clipped by 5 bases and J by 1 base; unmatched bases: 4. The CDR3 consists of 14 residues. The V gene's germline CDR1 is MNHEY and CDR2 SVGAGI. The CDR3, as DNA: TGTGCCAGCAGTGCTTGGGACAGCCAAGAGACCCAGTACTTC. Protein sequence: CASSAWDSQETQYF.

The chain carries TRBV19 and TRBJ1-1; 8 nucleotides agree with TRBD1. The V gene's germline CDR1 is LNHDA and CDR2 SQIVND (reference sequence). This CDR3 contains 13 residues. V dropped 10 bases and J dropped 1; count of bases not matched to a gene: 5. Written as DNA, the CDR3 is TGTGCCATCGGGGACAGGAGGAACACTGAAGCTTTCTTT. Translated: CAIGDRRNTEAFF.

The J gene is TRBJ2-3, the V gene TRBV5-1; 11 bases are shared with TRBD1. Trimming cost V 1 base and J 0 bases; bases outside gene matches: 7. CDR1 and CDR2 from the germline V gene are SGHRS and YFSETQ. This CDR3 contains 18 residues. The DNA of the CDR3 is TGCGCCAGCAGCTTGTACGGACAGGGGGCCGTAAGCACAGATACGCAGTATTTT. Its protein product is CASSLYGQGAVSTDTQYF.

The chain is built from TRBV5-4 and TRBJ2-7, with D maybe TRBD2 (5 bases). The CDR3 loop spans 13 amino acids. V lost 0 bases and J 4 bases, leaving 8 bases between the germline ends. Per germline, CDR1 SGHNT and CDR2 YYREEE (reference sequence). This CDR3 is CASSLGGGYEQYF. The CDR3 region has the DNA TGTGCCAGCAGCTTGGGAGGAGGATACGAGCAGTACTTC.

This clone was counted many times. J is TRBJ2-7 and V is TRBV7-9, with D maybe TRBD1 (5 bases). The CDR3 loop spans 12 amino acids. V shed 6 bases and J shed 6 bases, with 12 bases lying between them. CDR1 SEHNR and CDR2 FQNEAQ come from the germline V gene (reference sequence). The CDR3 loop reads CASSWGWGEQYF. The DNA of the CDR3 is TGTGCCAGCAGTTGGGGCTGGGGCGAGCAGTACTTC.

This clone was counted between two and nine times. The chain employs TRBV19 and TRBJ1-1; D not certain. The CDR3 is 14 amino acids. The germline V and J ends were trimmed by 6 bases and 0 bases, with 11 bases remaining between them. Germline CDR1 reads LNHDA; CDR2 reads SQIVND (reference sequence). CDR3 sequence: CASRREGVNTEAFF. The CDR3, as DNA: TGTGCCAGTAGGAGGGAGGGAGTGAACACTGAAGCTTTCTTT.